Listed here are 16 T cell receptor beta chains from one sample, sequenced in a study of metastatic and nonmetastatic thyroid tumors. Prior to thyroid surgery, none of the patients had received any treatment. TCRdb re-clonotyped the PCR reads through MiXCR. The sample includes 5,000 to 7,000 clones, 25% to 30% of them seen just once. Material: adjacent normal tissue. The source is a female donor with papillary thyroid cancer or a benign thyroid nodule (not recorded which). Some clones in this sample may be carry-over from other donors' samples.

This clone is medium-sized (0.01 to 0.1%). V gene TRBV20-1 combines with J gene TRBJ2-1; 10 bases fit TRBD2. The CDR3 has 14 amino acids. CDR1 is DFQATT, CDR2 SNEGSKA, per germline (reference sequence). The trim removed 6 bases at V and 8 bases at J, leaving 10 bases unmatched. CDR3 loop: CSAWGLARGDEQFF. The CDR3 DNA follows: TGCAGTGCCTGGGGACTAGCGAGGGGCGATGAGCAGTTCTTC.

With respect to this clone: The conserved final phenylalanine or tryptophan is absent from the CDR3, which likely points to a read error. The limits of the CDR3 on the DNA are not certain, so only TCRdb's listed CDR3 is given. This chain joins TRBV29-1 and TRBJ2-1; the D call in the table, TRBD1, was not verified against the DNA. Germline V gene sequence: CDR1 SQVTM, CDR2 ANQGSEA. The CDR3 is 15 residues long, ends included. The CDR3: CSVDGGGASYNEKFV.

By share of the sample, this clone is medium-sized (0.01 to 0.1%). The chain carries TRBV9 and TRBJ2-7; possibly TRBD1 or TRBD2 for D (5 bases each). Between the trimmed V and J ends, which lost 0 bases and 10 bases, there was a span of 14 bases. The CDR3 extends over 13 amino acids. Germline assignment: CDR1 SGDLS and CDR2 YYNGEE. The CDR3 DNA sequence: TGTGCCAGCAGCGTAGGGGACGGCGTTTTACAGTACTTC. This translates into CASSVGDGVLQYF.

About this clone: One end of the junction is discordant with germline, which a read error may explain. The genes are TRBV11-1 and TRBJ2-6, with D perhaps TRBD1 (5 bases). This CDR3 comprises 18 residues. CDR1 is SGHAT and CDR2 is FQDESV in the germline V gene (reference sequence). CDR3 in DNA: TGTGCCAGCAGCCTAGTGATGACAGTACCCTCTTGGGCCAACGTCCTGACTTTC. Amino acids: CASSLVMTVPSWANVLTF.

A few counts support this clone. This sequence joins TRBV24-1 and TRBJ1-2; D is unresolved. V shed 3 bases and J shed 3 bases, with 10 bases lying between them. CDR3 length equals 14 residues. CDR1 is KGHDR, CDR2 SFDVKD, per germline. The CDR3 reads CATSDADNYYGYTF. DNA for the CDR3: TGTGCCACCAGTGATGCCGACAATTACTATGGCTACACCTTC.

This clone came up many times. DNA of the CDR3: TGTGCCAGCAGCCCCCCCCCAGGGACAGCGGATGAGCAGTTCTTC. Its protein is CASSPPPGTADEQFF. V is TRBV5-6 and J is TRBJ2-1, with 7 bases fitting TRBD1. The trim removed 4 bases at V and 8 bases at J, leaving 12 bases unmatched. Germline CDR1 reads SGHDT; CDR2 reads YYEEEE. The CDR3 totals 15 residues.

The chain links TRBV6-2 or TRBV6-3 to TRBJ2-3; TRBD2 is a possible D gene (6 bases). The length of the CDR3 is 14 residues. V dropped 7 bases and J dropped 6 bases, with 17 bases sitting between them. Germline V lookup: CDR1 MNHEY, CDR2 SVGEGT. The CDR3 DNA reads TGTGCCAGCAACCCTCGGCTCGGAGGGGATACGCAGTATTTT. Encoded protein: CASNPRLGGDTQYF.

J is TRBJ1-2 and V is TRBV7-9; D is unclear. Trimming removed 2 bases from V and 8 bases from J, with 21 bases in between. CDR3 length: 16 amino acids. CDR1 and CDR2 from the germline V gene are SEHNR and FQNEAQ (reference sequence). The CDR3, as DNA: TGTGCCAGCAGCTTAAGTTTGGTTCAGGCCTCCTACGGCTACACCTTC. It encodes CASSLSLVQASYGYTF. Full variable domain (rest looked up from reference TRBV7-9 and TRBJ1-2): DTGVSQNPRHKITKRGQNVTFRCDPISEHNRLYWYRQTLGQGPEFLTYFQNEAQLEKSRLLSDRFSAERPKGSFSTLEIQRTEQGDSAMYLCASSLSLVQASYGYTFGSGTRLTVV.

Regarding this clone: This sample also contains other DNA sequences that code for the same CDR3. This chain links TRBV27 with TRBJ2-1, with 14 bases identical to TRBD2. CDR3 length: 24 residues. Losses at the gene ends were 1 base for V and 6 bases for J; bases not matched to a gene: 26. The germline gives CDR1 MNHEY, CDR2 SMNVEV (reference sequence). The CDR3 spells CASSLFGGSPVGLAGVLLFNEQFF. CDR3 DNA: TGTGCCAGCAGTTTATTCGGCGGTAGTCCTGTGGGACTAGCGGGAGTCCTTCTGTTCAATGAGCAGTTCTTC.

The V and J genes are TRBV20-1 and TRBJ1-3; D unresolved. V was clipped by 0 bases and J by 1 base, with 16 bases between them. Germline CDR1 is DFQATT and CDR2 is SNEGSKA (reference sequence). This CDR3 is 17 amino acids long. CDR3 in amino acids: CSARDGTSLESGNTIYF. CDR3 bases: TGCAGTGCTAGAGACGGCACCTCTCTTGAGTCTGGAAACACCATATATTTT.

By share, this clone ranks as medium-sized. CDR3 residues: CASSAISGANVLTF. DNA for the CDR3: TGCGCCAGCAGTGCCATCTCTGGGGCCAACGTCCTGACTTTC. The chain employs TRBV10-2 and TRBJ2-6; no definite D call. Trimming shortened V by 4 bases and J by 0 bases, and 4 bases separated the two germline ends. The germline CDR1 and CDR2 sequences are WSHSY and SAAADI. There are 14 residues in the CDR3.

This sequence joins TRBV10-2 and TRBJ1-1, with no clear D. This CDR3 is built from 12 residues. Germline CDR1 and CDR2: WSHSY and SAAADI. Trimming shortened V by 7 bases and J by 1 base, and 7 bases separated the two germline ends. This CDR3 reads CASIGGNTEAFF. In nucleotides, the CDR3 is TGCGCCAGCATTGGAGGGAACACTGAAGCTTTCTTT.

V gene TRBV20-1 combines with J gene TRBJ2-1, with D unresolved. The CDR3 has 14 amino acids. Germline CDR1 reads DFQATT; CDR2 reads SNEGSKA (reference sequence). V was clipped by 0 bases and J by 9 bases, with 15 bases between them. CDR3 nucleotide sequence: TGCAGTGCTAGAGATTCGGATCCACCCCCTGAGCAGTTCTTC. It specifies CSARDSDPPPEQFF.

The V and J genes are TRBV20-1 and TRBJ2-5; 13 nucleotides match TRBD2. The J segment lost 5 bases and the V segment lost 0 bases, leaving 3 bases of the junction unmatched. This CDR3 has 15 amino acids. CDR1 DFQATT and CDR2 SNEGSKA come from the germline V gene (reference sequence). The CDR3 spells CSAREGTSGEETQYF. In DNA, the CDR3 is TGCAGTGCTAGAGAAGGGACTAGCGGGGAGGAGACCCAGTACTTC.

V usage is TRBV6-5 and J usage is TRBJ2-1, with 8 bases aligning to TRBD2. This CDR3 contains 15 residues. Germline values: CDR1 MNHEY, CDR2 SVGAGI. With V trimmed by 2 bases and J by 5 bases, 5 bases remained unmatched. The CDR3 DNA follows: TGTGCCAGCAGTTACGCCGGGACTAGGAACAATGAGCAGTTCTTC. Its protein product is CASSYAGTRNNEQFF.

In its sample, this clone is medium-sized (0.01 to 0.1%). This chain joins TRBV2 and TRBJ1-6; D unclear. Deletions cut 2 bases from V and 10 bases from J, with 9 bases between. There are 13 residues in the CDR3. The germline CDR1 and CDR2 sequences are SNHLY and FYNNEI. CDR3 DNA sequence: TGTGCCAGCAGTGAAAGTCCAAGATCACCCCTCCACTTT. Its translation is CASSESPRSPLHF.